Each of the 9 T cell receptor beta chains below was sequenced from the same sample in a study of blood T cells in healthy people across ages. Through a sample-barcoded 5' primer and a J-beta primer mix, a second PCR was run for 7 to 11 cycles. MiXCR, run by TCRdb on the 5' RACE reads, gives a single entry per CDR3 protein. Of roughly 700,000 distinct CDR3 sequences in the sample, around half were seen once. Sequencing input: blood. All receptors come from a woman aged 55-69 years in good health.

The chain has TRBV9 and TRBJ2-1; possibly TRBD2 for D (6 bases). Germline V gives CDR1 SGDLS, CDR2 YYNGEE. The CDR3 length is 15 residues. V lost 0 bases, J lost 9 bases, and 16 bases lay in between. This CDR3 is CASSVAGSYGGEQFF. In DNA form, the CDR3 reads TGTGCCAGCAGCGTAGCAGGAAGTTACGGGGGTGAGCAGTTCTTC.

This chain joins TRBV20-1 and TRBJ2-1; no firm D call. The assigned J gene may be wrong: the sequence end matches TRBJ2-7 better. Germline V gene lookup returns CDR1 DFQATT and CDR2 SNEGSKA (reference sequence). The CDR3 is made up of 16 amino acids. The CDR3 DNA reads TGCAGTGCTAGAGTGAGCGACCGGAGCTCCTACAATGAGCAGTACTTC. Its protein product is CSARVSDRSSYNEQYF.

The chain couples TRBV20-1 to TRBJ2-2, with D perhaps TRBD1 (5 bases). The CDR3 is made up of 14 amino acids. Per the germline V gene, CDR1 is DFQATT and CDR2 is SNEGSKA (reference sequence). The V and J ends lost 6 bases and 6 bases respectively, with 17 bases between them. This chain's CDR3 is CSAPGRVGAGELFF. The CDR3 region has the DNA TGCAGTGCCCCCGGCAGGGTGGGCGCCGGGGAGCTGTTTTTT.

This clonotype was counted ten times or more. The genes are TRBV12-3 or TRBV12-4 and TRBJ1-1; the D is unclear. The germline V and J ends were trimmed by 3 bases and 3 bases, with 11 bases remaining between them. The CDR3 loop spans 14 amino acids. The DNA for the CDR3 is TGTGCCAGCAGTTTTGAAGGGCGGGACACTGAAGCTTTCTTT. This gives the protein CASSFEGRDTEAFF.

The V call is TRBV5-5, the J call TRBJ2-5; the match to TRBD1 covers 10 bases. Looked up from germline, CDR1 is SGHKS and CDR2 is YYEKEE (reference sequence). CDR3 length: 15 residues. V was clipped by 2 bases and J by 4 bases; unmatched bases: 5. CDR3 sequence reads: CASSFGDRGRETQYF. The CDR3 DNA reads TGTGCCAGCAGCTTTGGGGACAGGGGCCGAGAGACCCAGTACTTC.

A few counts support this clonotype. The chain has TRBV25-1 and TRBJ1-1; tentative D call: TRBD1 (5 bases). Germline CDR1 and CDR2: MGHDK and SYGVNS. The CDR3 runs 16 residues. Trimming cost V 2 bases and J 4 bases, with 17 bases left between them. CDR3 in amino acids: CASSEPGLDMGTEAFF. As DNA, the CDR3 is TGTGCCAGCAGTGAACCGGGGTTGGACATGGGCACTGAAGCTTTCTTT. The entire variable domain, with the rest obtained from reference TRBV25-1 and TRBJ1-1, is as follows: EADIYQTPRYLVIGTGKKITLECSQTMGHDKMYWYQQDPGMELHLIHYSYGVNSTEKGDLSSESTVSRIRTEHFPLTLESARPSHTSQYLCASSEPGLDMGTEAFFGQGTRLTVV.

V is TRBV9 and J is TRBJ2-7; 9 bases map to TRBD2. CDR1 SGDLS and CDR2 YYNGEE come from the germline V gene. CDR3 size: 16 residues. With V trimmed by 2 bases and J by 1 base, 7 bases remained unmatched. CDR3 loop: CASSVRASGESYEQYF. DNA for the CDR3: TGTGCCAGCAGCGTCCGGGCTAGCGGGGAATCCTACGAGCAGTACTTC. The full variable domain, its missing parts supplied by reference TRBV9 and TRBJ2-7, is DSGVTQTPKHLITATGQRVTLRCSPRSGDLSVYWYQQSLDQGLQFLIQYYNGEERAKGNILERFSAQQFPDLHSELNLSSLELGDSALYFCASSVRASGESYEQYFGPGTRLTVT.

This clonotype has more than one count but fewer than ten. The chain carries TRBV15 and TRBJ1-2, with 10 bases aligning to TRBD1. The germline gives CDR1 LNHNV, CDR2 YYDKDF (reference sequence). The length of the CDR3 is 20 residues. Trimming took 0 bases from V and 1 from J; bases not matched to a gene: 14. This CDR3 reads CATSRDRNAGQGSDNYGYTF. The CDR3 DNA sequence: TGTGCCACCAGCAGAGATCGGAATGCGGGACAGGGGTCCGATAACTATGGCTACACCTTC. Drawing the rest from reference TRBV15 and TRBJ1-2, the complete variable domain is DAMVIQNPRYQVTQFGKPVTLSCSQTLNHNVMYWYQQKSSQAPKLLFHYYDKDFNNEADTPDNFQSRRPNTSFCFLDIRSPGLGDTAMYLCATSRDRNAGQGSDNYGYTFGSGTRLTVV.

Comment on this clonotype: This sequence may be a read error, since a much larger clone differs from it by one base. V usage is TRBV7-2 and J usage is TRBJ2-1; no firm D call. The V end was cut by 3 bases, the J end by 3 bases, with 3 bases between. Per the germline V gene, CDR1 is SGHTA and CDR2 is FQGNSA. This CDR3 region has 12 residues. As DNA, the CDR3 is TGTGCCAGCAGCTTCTTCTACAATGAGCAGTTCTTC. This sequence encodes CASSFFYNEQFF.